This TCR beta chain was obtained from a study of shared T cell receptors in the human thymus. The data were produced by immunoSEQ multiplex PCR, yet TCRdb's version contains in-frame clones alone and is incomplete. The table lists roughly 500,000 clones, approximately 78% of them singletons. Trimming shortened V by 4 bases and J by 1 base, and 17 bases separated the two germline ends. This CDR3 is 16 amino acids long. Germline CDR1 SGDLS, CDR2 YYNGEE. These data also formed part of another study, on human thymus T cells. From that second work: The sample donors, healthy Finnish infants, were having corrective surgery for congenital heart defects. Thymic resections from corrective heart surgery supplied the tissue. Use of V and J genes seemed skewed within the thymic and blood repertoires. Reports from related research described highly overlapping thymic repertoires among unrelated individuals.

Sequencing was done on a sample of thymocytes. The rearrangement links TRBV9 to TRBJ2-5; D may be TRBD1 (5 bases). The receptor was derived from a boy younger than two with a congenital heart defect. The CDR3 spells CASSPDRAIPQETQYF. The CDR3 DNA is TGTGCCAGCAGCCCAGACAGAGCGATACCCCAAGAGACCCAGTACTTC.